A single sample gave rise to the 22 T cell receptor beta chains below, sequenced in a study of cytomegalovirus exposure and HLA in healthy donors. Produced via immunoSEQ multiplex PCR; TCRdb's table is partial and in-frame only. The sample carries 200,000 to 250,000 clones, around nine tenths recorded once. Sequenced input: PBMCs. Every receptor here comes from a man between 18 and 35 years old in good health and CMV-seronegative.

The CDR3 sequence is CASSESSVYNEQFF. The CDR3 bases are TGTGCCAGCAGTGAATCGTCCGTCTACAATGAGCAGTTCTTC. V and J are TRBV2 and TRBJ2-1; D not certain. The germline gives CDR1 SNHLY, CDR2 FYNNEI. CDR3 length equals 14 residues. V was trimmed by 2 bases and J by 3 bases, leaving 8 bases between them.

The chain is built from TRBV27 and TRBJ2-2, with 10 bases fitting TRBD2. V was pared by 5 bases and J by 5 bases, with 14 bases of the junction left unmatched. This CDR3 is built from 18 residues. Germline assignment: CDR1 MNHEY and CDR2 SMNVEV (reference sequence). CDR3 residues: CASSPPRASGSFTGELFF. CDR3 nucleotides: TGTGCCAGCAGTCCCCCCCGAGCTAGCGGGAGTTTTACCGGGGAGCTGTTTTTT.

This sequence joins TRBV7-7 and TRBJ2-7; 9 bases map to TRBD1. There are 14 residues in the CDR3. Trimming removed 5 bases from V and 1 base from J; junction bases left unmatched: 3. Germline lookup yields CDR1 SSHAT and CDR2 FNYEAQ (reference sequence). The CDR3: CASSTDRGSYEQYF. The CDR3 DNA reads TGTGCCAGCAGCACGGACAGGGGATCCTACGAGCAGTACTTC.

This chain uses TRBV27 with TRBJ2-1; possible D gene TRBD2, 5 bases. The CDR3 loop spans 14 amino acids. Germline CDR1 reads MNHEY; CDR2 reads SMNVEV (reference sequence). Between the trimmed V and J ends, which lost 6 bases and 0 bases, there was a span of 9 bases. CDR3 residues: CASSGGSSYNEQFF. The CDR3, as DNA: TGTGCCAGCAGCGGAGGAAGCTCCTACAATGAGCAGTTCTTC.

This sequence joins TRBV2 and TRBJ2-5; 10 positions match TRBD2. Trimming cost V 4 bases and J 3 bases; bases outside gene matches: 2. Germline CDR1 SNHLY, CDR2 FYNNEI. The CDR3 consists of 14 residues. Here the CDR3 reads CASSAGLAKETQYF. The CDR3 bases are TGTGCCAGCAGTGCGGGACTAGCGAAAGAGACCCAGTACTTC.

With respect to this clone: The junction differs from germline at one of its ends, possibly a read error. This chain links TRBV4-1 with TRBJ2-6; 7 positions agree with TRBD1. The CDR3 is 18 amino acids. Germline V gives CDR1 MGHRA, CDR2 YSYEKL. Written as DNA, the CDR3 is TGCGCCAGCAGACAAGGATACAGGGGTCCTGCTGGGGCCAACGTCCTGACTTTC. Translating it yields CASRQGYRGPAGANVLTF.

The chain uses TRBV7-2 and TRBJ2-5, with 10 bases matching TRBD2. The V and J ends lost 1 base and 0 bases, in that order; junction bases with no gene match: 8. The CDR3 covers 18 residues. Germline lookup yields CDR1 SGHTA and CDR2 FQGNSA. CDR3 region: CASSLVVGSGRYQETQYF. The CDR3 bases are TGTGCCAGCAGCTTAGTGGTAGGTAGCGGGAGGTACCAAGAGACCCAGTACTTC.

The V call is TRBV7-2, the J call TRBJ2-5; D not certain. The CDR3 is 13 residues long. Trimming removed 4 bases from V and 2 bases from J, with 8 bases in between. The germline V gene has CDR1 SGHTA and CDR2 FQGNSA. The CDR3 region is CASSSQNQETQYF. The CDR3 DNA reads TGTGCCAGCAGCTCACAGAATCAAGAGACCCAGTACTTC.

The chain combines TRBV11-2 with TRBJ2-3; D is ambiguous. Germline CDR1 SGHAT, CDR2 FQNNGV. V was cut by 5 bases and J by 4 bases, with 7 bases left in between. The CDR3 has 12 residues. The CDR3 sequence is CASSQKSDTQYF. CDR3 DNA sequence: TGTGCCAGCAGCCAGAAGTCAGATACGCAGTATTTT. Drawing the rest from reference TRBV11-2 and TRBJ2-3, the complete variable domain is EAGVAQSPRYKIIEKRQSVAFWCNPISGHATLYWYQQILGQGPKLLIQFQNNGVVDDSQLPKDRFSAERLKGVDSTLKIQPAKLEDSAVYLCASSQKSDTQYFGPGTRLTVL.

This chain connects TRBV7-2 to TRBJ2-3; 7 bases agree with TRBD2. Trimming removed 0 bases from V and 11 bases from J; junction bases left unmatched: 2. CDR1 is SGHTA and CDR2 is FQGNSA in the germline V gene. The CDR3 is 12 amino acids. Here the CDR3 DNA reads TGTGCCAGCAGCTTAGCGGGGGGGAGGCAGTATTTT. This sequence encodes CASSLAGGRQYF.

This clone was recorded only once. The chain recombines TRBV7-9 with TRBJ1-1; D gene unclear. The CDR3 runs to 11 residues. Germline V gene sequence: CDR1 SEHNR, CDR2 FQNEAQ (reference sequence). The V and J ends lost 5 bases and 7 bases respectively, with 8 bases between them. CDR3 loop: CASSGEYEAFF. CDR3 DNA sequence: TGTGCCAGCAGCGGTGAGTATGAAGCTTTCTTT.

This sequence joins TRBV7-8 and TRBJ2-7; tentative D call: TRBD1 (5 bases). The CDR3 is made up of 15 amino acids. Per germline, CDR1 SGHVS and CDR2 FQNEAQ. Trimming took 2 bases from V and 3 from J, leaving 14 bases between them. Here the CDR3 reads CASSLLPGMGYEQYF. DNA of the CDR3: TGTGCCAGCAGCTTATTGCCAGGGATGGGCTACGAGCAGTACTTC.

The V call is TRBV23-1, the J call TRBJ2-1, with 9 nucleotides matching TRBD1. TRBV23-1 is flagged as an ORF with uncertain function. The CDR3 sequence is 14 residues long. V was clipped by 10 bases and J by 8 bases; unmatched bases: 12. The CDR3 coding sequence is TGCGCCATCCCCCCACGGACAGGGGATGATGAGCAGTTCTTC. Translation: CAIPPRTGDDEQFF.

V and J are TRBV7-6 and TRBJ2-7; 9 nucleotides align to TRBD2. The CDR3 is made up of 18 amino acids. Germline-derived CDR1 and CDR2 are SGHVS and FNYEAQ. V lost 1 base to trimming and J lost 0 bases; unmatched junction nucleotides: 10. This chain's CDR3 is CASSLEIAGVMSSYEQYF. CDR3 nucleotide sequence: TGTGCCAGCAGCTTAGAAATAGCGGGGGTCATGAGCTCCTACGAGCAGTACTTC.

The chain couples TRBV5-1 to TRBJ2-2; D is possibly TRBD2 (6 bases). Germline V gene lookup returns CDR1 SGHRS and CDR2 YFSETQ. The V and J ends lost 2 bases and 0 bases respectively, with 11 bases between them. CDR3 size: 16 residues. The CDR3 DNA reads TGCGCCAGCAGCTTAACCGGGAGTACGAACACCGGGGAGCTGTTTTTT. It codes for CASSLTGSTNTGELFF.

The chain couples TRBV5-1 to TRBJ1-1; TRBD1 agrees at 8 bases. With 4 bases clipped from V and 5 bases from J, the junction kept 7 bases outside the gene matches. Looked up from germline, CDR1 is SGHRS and CDR2 is YFSETQ. This CDR3 contains 14 residues. The CDR3 loop is CASSPGQGGTEAFF. The DNA of the CDR3 is TGCGCCAGCAGCCCCGGACAGGGAGGGACTGAAGCTTTCTTT.

There are a few counts of this clone. As DNA, the CDR3 is TGTGCCAGCAGTGCTGTCAGGGGGAGGTATGGCTACACCTTC. It encodes CASSAVRGRYGYTF. This chain uses TRBV2 with TRBJ1-2; TRBD1 agrees at 7 bases. The CDR3 covers 14 residues. The germline gives CDR1 SNHLY, CDR2 FYNNEI. V lost 4 bases and J lost 5; bases outside the gene matches: 7. Full variable domain (rest looked up from reference TRBV2 and TRBJ1-2): EPEVTQTPSHQVTQMGQEVILRCVPISNHLYFYWYRQILGQKVEFLVSFYNNEISEKSEIFDDQFSVERPDGSNFTLKIRSTKLEDSAMYFCASSAVRGRYGYTFGSGTRLTVV.

J is TRBJ2-1 and V is TRBV5-7, with 9 bases that match TRBD2. TRBV5-7 is labeled an ORF, and its function is uncertain. V shed 4 bases, J shed 5 bases, and the junction held 13 bases outside the gene matches. The CDR3 contains 17 residues. CDR3 region: CASSRGVSGSYDNEQFF. CDR3 in DNA: TGTGCCAGCAGCCGGGGGGTTAGCGGGAGCTATGACAATGAGCAGTTCTTC.

The chain carries TRBV28 and TRBJ1-4, with D possibly matching TRBD1 (5 bases). Trimming left V 4 bases short and J 5 bases short, with 14 bases between. This CDR3 is built from 15 residues. CDR1 and CDR2 (germline): MDHEN, SYDVKM. The CDR3 reads CASSSRRKGNEKLFF. The CDR3 coding sequence is TGTGCCAGCAGTTCCCGACGGAAGGGGAATGAAAAACTGTTTTTT.

This clone was recorded once. The V and J genes are TRBV11-2 and TRBJ2-5; D unclear. The germline CDR1 and CDR2 sequences are SGHAT and FQNNGV. V lost 1 base and J lost 0, with 6 bases in between. This CDR3 is 14 amino acids long. The CDR3 protein is CASSLVQYQETQYF. In DNA, the CDR3 is TGTGCCAGCAGCTTAGTCCAGTACCAAGAGACCCAGTACTTC. Combining the CDR3 with reference TRBV11-2 and TRBJ2-5 gives the whole variable domain EAGVAQSPRYKIIEKRQSVAFWCNPISGHATLYWYQQILGQGPKLLIQFQNNGVVDDSQLPKDRFSAERLKGVDSTLKIQPAKLEDSAVYLCASSLVQYQETQYFGPGTRLLVL.

This clone was recorded a few times. The rearrangement links TRBV18 to TRBJ1-1; D not certain. The germline V gene has CDR1 KGHSH and CDR2 LQKENI. Trimming left V 6 bases short and J 8 bases short, with 16 bases between. This CDR3 spans 13 amino acids. The CDR3, as DNA: TGTGCCAGCTCCCCAGCCAGGACGGGGGAAGCTTTCTTT. It specifies CASSPARTGEAFF.

This rearrangement joins TRBV27 to TRBJ2-7; the match to TRBD2 covers 12 bases. The V gene end was trimmed by 6 bases and the J gene end by 5 bases; junction bases not matched to a gene: 8. The germline CDR1 and CDR2 sequences are MNHEY and SMNVEV (reference sequence). The CDR3 extends over 15 amino acids. This CDR3 reads CASRLAGGRRDEQYF. CDR3 DNA sequence: TGTGCCAGCAGACTAGCGGGGGGCCGTAGGGACGAGCAGTACTTC.